The 11 T cell receptor beta chains listed next were all sequenced from one sample in a study of T-cell memory formation after mild COVID-19 (dated by TCRdb to about 2021). Receptors were amplified or captured by 5' RACE. For sequencing, an Illumina NovaSeq 6000 was employed. TCRdb applied fastp at Q25 and MiXCR to the public reads, then kept only in-frame beta chains. Every distinct CDR3 protein forms one entry, paired with its most common genes and DNA. Within this sample are around 200,000 distinct CDR3 sequences, with about a fifth of them counted one time only. The leading ten clones occupy 3% to 4.5% of the sample. The sequenced sample consisted of PBMCs or a T cell subset sorted from them (not recorded which). These receptors all stem from a man between 18 and 29 years old who had mild COVID-19 (a few samples of this study predate the infection). The sample titles of this study are shuffled in the database, so cell type and time point are left out; the donor was told from shared clones.

This clonotype has just a few counts. The rearrangement joins TRBV11-2 to TRBJ2-1; 8 bases agree with TRBD2. The V segment lost 3 bases and the J segment 9 bases; nucleotides outside the gene matches: 10. The CDR3 runs 15 residues. CDR1 is SGHAT, CDR2 FQNNGV, per germline. The CDR3: CASSFPGGPVVEQFF. In DNA, the CDR3 is TGTGCCAGCAGCTTCCCGGGGGGGCCGGTGGTTGAGCAGTTCTTC.

The chain has TRBV18 and TRBJ1-2; no clear D gene. The germline V and J ends were trimmed by 6 bases and 8 bases, with 13 bases remaining between them. This CDR3 spans 12 amino acids. Per germline, CDR1 KGHSH and CDR2 LQKENI. CDR3 protein: CASSSGPVGYTF. The DNA of the CDR3 is TGTGCCAGCTCCTCCGGCCCTGTGGGCTACACCTTC.

There are a few counts of this clonotype. V is TRBV5-1 and J is TRBJ2-1; a possible D gene is TRBD2 (5 bases). Germline values: CDR1 SGHRS, CDR2 YFSETQ. Trimming removed 0 bases at V and 10 bases at J, with 11 bases between. The CDR3 has 13 amino acids. CDR3 DNA sequence: TGCGCCAGCAGCTTGGACGGGTGGAGGGAGCAGTTCTTC. Protein: CASSLDGWREQFF.

This clonotype was observed a few times. CDR3 region: CASSQVQGYYGYTF. CDR3 bases: TGCGCCAGCAGCCAGGTACAGGGATACTATGGCTACACCTTC. The chain is built from TRBV4-1 and TRBJ1-2; possible D gene TRBD1, 6 bases. The V gene lost 3 bases and the J gene lost 3 bases, with 11 bases spanning the gap. The germline V gene encodes CDR1 MGHRA and CDR2 YSYEKL. The CDR3 totals 14 residues.

J is TRBJ2-5 and V is TRBV18; 7 bases fit TRBD1. The CDR3 is 15 amino acids. CDR1 is KGHSH and CDR2 is LQKENI in the germline V gene. The trim removed 3 bases at V and 2 bases at J, leaving 6 bases unmatched. The CDR3 region has the DNA TGTGCCAGCTCACCCCGACAGGGCGGACAAGAGACCCAGTACTTC. It translates to CASSPRQGGQETQYF.

The chain combines TRBV15 with TRBJ2-5, with D tentatively TRBD2 (5 bases). The CDR3 totals 13 residues. The V gene lost 1 base and the J gene lost 2 bases, with 5 bases spanning the gap. Germline V gene lookup returns CDR1 LNHNV and CDR2 YYDKDF (reference sequence). The CDR3 spells CATSRGGQETQYF. CDR3 sequence (DNA): TGTGCCACCAGCAGAGGCGGGCAAGAGACCCAGTACTTC.

This clonotype showed up just a few times. The V gene is TRBV7-3, the J gene TRBJ2-7; the D call may be TRBD1 or TRBD2 (5 bases each). This CDR3 comprises 13 residues. V lost 11 bases, J lost 2 bases, and 16 bases lay in between. Germline CDR1 reads SGHTA; CDR2 reads FQGTGA. The CDR3 DNA follows: TGTGCCGGGGCGGCCCCGCGGGCCTACGAGCAGTACTTC. This sequence encodes CAGAAPRAYEQYF.

This chain joins TRBV7-2 and TRBJ1-3, with D unclear. CDR1 is SGHTA and CDR2 is FQGNSA in the germline V gene. This CDR3 has 15 amino acids. The germline V and J ends were trimmed by 4 bases and 2 bases, with 12 bases remaining between them. The CDR3 region has the DNA TGTGCCAGCAGCTCCATTGTCGGGCCTGGAAACACCATATATTTT. It yields the protein CASSSIVGPGNTIYF.

The chain is built from TRBV5-1 and TRBJ1-1; possible D gene TRBD1, 6 bases. Trimming took 5 bases from V and 0 from J, leaving 17 bases between them. The CDR3 covers 16 residues. In germline, CDR1 is SGHRS, CDR2 YFSETQ. The CDR3 here is CASSTQGRGMNTEAFF. The CDR3 DNA is TGCGCCAGCAGTACCCAGGGGAGGGGGATGAACACTGAAGCTTTCTTT.

The chain has TRBV7-9 and TRBJ1-1; D remains ambiguous. V lost 3 bases, J lost 4 bases, and 9 bases lay in between. There are 13 residues in the CDR3. Germline V gene data show CDR1 as SEHNR and CDR2 as FQNEAQ (reference sequence). This chain's CDR3 is CASSFRWRTEAFF. The CDR3 bases are TGTGCCAGCAGCTTCCGATGGCGCACTGAAGCTTTCTTT.

This clonotype has at least ten counts. The chain employs TRBV10-3 and TRBJ2-5, with 9 positions matching TRBD2. Germline V gives CDR1 ENHRY, CDR2 SYGVKD. V lost 5 bases to trimming and J lost 5 bases; unmatched junction nucleotides: 6. The CDR3 extends over 14 amino acids. DNA for the CDR3: TGTGCCATCAGTAGCGGGGGGCCCGTTGAGACCCAGTACTTC. The encoded protein is CAISSGGPVETQYF.